This T cell receptor beta chain originates from a study of blood T cell repertoires in COVID-19. Only in-frame clones appear in the TCRdb table, and some are missing; sequencing was by immunoSEQ multiplex PCR. In the table there are about 42,000 clones, approximately 85% of which are singletons. Trimming removed 4 bases from V and 0 bases from J; junction bases left unmatched: 8. The CDR3 runs 17 residues. Germline V gene data show CDR1 as LNHDA and CDR2 as SQIVND (reference sequence). The sequenced sample was peripheral blood. The sequence came from a woman in her 70s in a cohort sampled during active COVID-19. This chain connects TRBV19 to TRBJ2-7; 11 nucleotides agree with TRBD2. The CDR3, as DNA: TGTGCCAGTAGTAAACCCGGACTAGCGGGCCCCTCCTACGAGCAGTACTTC. This translates into CASSKPGLAGPSYEQYF. Together with reference TRBV19 and TRBJ2-7, the CDR3 gives the full variable domain: DGGITQSPKYLFRKEGQNVTLSCEQNLNHDAMYWYRQDPGQGLRLIYYSQIVNDFQKGDIAEGYSVSREKKESFPLTVTSAQKNPTAFYLCASSKPGLAGPSYEQYFGPGTRLTVT.